One sample yielded the 28 T cell receptor beta chains listed below, sequenced in a study of glioma-infiltrating T cells after dendritic cell vaccination. Sequenced by immunoSEQ multiplex PCR; TCRdb stores in-frame clones only, minus some. Of roughly 51,000 clones in the sample, over 75% were seen once. This specimen consisted of blood, obtained before dendritic cell vaccination. These receptor sequences come from a human donor with glioblastoma.

V and J are TRBV18 and TRBJ2-7; 11 nucleotides align to TRBD1. From germline, CDR1 is KGHSH and CDR2 LQKENI. After removal of 5 bases from V and 3 bases from J, the junction contained 6 bases not matched to a gene. The CDR3 loop spans 15 amino acids. The CDR3 region is CASSRPGQGVYEQYF. The CDR3, as DNA: TGTGCCAGCTCAAGACCGGGACAGGGGGTCTACGAGCAGTACTTC.

The V call is TRBV19, the J call TRBJ1-2; no clear D. Trimming left V 3 bases short and J 2 bases short, with 10 bases between. This CDR3 region has 14 residues. Germline V gives CDR1 LNHDA, CDR2 SQIVND (reference sequence). The CDR3 nucleotides are TGTGCCAGTAGTATGTCGGGCGGGAACTATGGCTACACCTTC. Protein: CASSMSGGNYGYTF.

As regards this clone: The junction does not match germline at one end; this may be a read error. The same CDR3 also results from other DNA sequences found in this sample. V usage is TRBV28 and J usage is TRBJ1-1; perhaps TRBD1 as D (5 bases). This CDR3 contains 12 residues. In germline, CDR1 is MDHEN, CDR2 SYDVKM. The CDR3 coding sequence is TGTGCCAGCAAATCAGGGCACACGGAAGCTTTCTTT. Translated, it gives CASKSGHTEAFF.

This clone has only one observation. The chain has TRBV2 and TRBJ1-1; D gene ambiguous. This CDR3 region has 13 residues. Germline V lookup: CDR1 SNHLY, CDR2 FYNNEI. V dropped 6 bases and J dropped 0 bases, with 8 bases sitting between them. The CDR3 reads CASRREMNTEAFF. CDR3 DNA sequence: TGTGCCAGCAGGAGAGAGATGAACACTGAAGCTTTCTTT.

The J gene is TRBJ1-3, the V gene TRBV4-3; the D is unclear. CDR1 and CDR2 (germline): LGHNA, YSLEER. Trimming left V 0 bases short and J 6 bases short, with 9 bases between. CDR3 size: 14 residues. The CDR3 protein is CASSQEAGLNTIYF. As DNA, the CDR3 is TGCGCCAGCAGCCAAGAGGCAGGCCTAAACACCATATATTTT.

The chain's CDR3 is CASSLVSYEQYF. Written as DNA, the CDR3 is TGCGCCAGCAGCTTGGTATCCTACGAGCAGTACTTC. V and J are TRBV5-1 and TRBJ2-7; D gene uncertain. Trimming took off 0 bases at V and 1 base at J, with 2 bases between the two ends. This CDR3 has 12 amino acids. CDR1 SGHRS and CDR2 YFSETQ come from the germline V gene. The whole variable domain, filled in from reference TRBV5-1 and TRBJ2-7, reads KAGVTQTPRYLIKTRGQQVTLSCSPISGHRSVSWYQQTPGQGLQFLFEYFSETQRNKGNFPGRFSGRQFSNSRSEMNVSTLELGDSALYLCASSLVSYEQYFGPGTRLTVT.

The V and J genes are TRBV18 and TRBJ1-1; D unclear. The CDR3 length is 13 residues. Germline loops: CDR1 KGHSH, CDR2 LQKENI. V lost 6 bases, J lost 10 bases, and 18 bases lay in between. CDR3 in DNA: TGTGCCAGCTCCCCCTCTCGGGGAAGTGGAGCTTTCTTT. This translates into CASSPSRGSGAFF.

The DNA for the CDR3 is TGCGCCAGCAGCCAAGGGACTAGACTAGCGGGGGGGGATGAGCAGTTCTTC. As protein: CASSQGTRLAGGDEQFF. This chain uses TRBV4-1 with TRBJ2-1; the match to TRBD2 covers 14 bases. The germline CDR1 and CDR2 sequences are MGHRA and YSYEKL. Unmatched junction bases numbered 7, after V lost 1 base and J lost 8 bases. The CDR3 has 17 amino acids.

This clone was counted a single time. The chain has TRBV6-1 and TRBJ2-7, with 8 bases fitting TRBD2. Germline CDR1 is MNHNS and CDR2 is SASEGT. The CDR3 is 15 amino acids. The V gene end was trimmed by 7 bases and the J gene end by 0 bases; junction bases not matched to a gene: 8. The CDR3 reads CASTSSGRSSYEQYF. The CDR3, as DNA: TGTGCCAGCACATCTAGCGGGCGAAGCTCCTACGAGCAGTACTTC.

The chain couples TRBV27 to TRBJ2-5; TRBD2 matches at 8 bases. The J call may be incorrect, as the DNA end agrees better with TRBJ2-7. This CDR3 is built from 14 residues. Per germline, CDR1 MNHEY and CDR2 SMNVEV (reference sequence). CDR3 in amino acids: CASSLRTSWDEQYF. CDR3 DNA: TGTGCCAGCAGTTTAAGGACTAGCTGGGACGAGCAGTACTTC.

The V gene is TRBV5-1, the J gene TRBJ2-2; 14 bases line up with TRBD2. The ends lost 1 base at V and 5 bases at J; junction bases unmatched: 7. The CDR3 extends over 18 amino acids. Germline V gene sequence: CDR1 SGHRS, CDR2 YFSETQ. The CDR3 nucleotides read TGCGCCAGCAGCTTGAGGACTAGCGGGGGGCCGACTACCGGGGAGCTGTTTTTT. Translation: CASSLRTSGGPTTGELFF. Full variable domain (rest looked up from reference TRBV5-1 and TRBJ2-2): KAGVTQTPRYLIKTRGQQVTLSCSPISGHRSVSWYQQTPGQGLQFLFEYFSETQRNKGNFPGRFSGRQFSNSRSEMNVSTLELGDSALYLCASSLRTSGGPTTGELFFGEGSRLTVL.

The rearrangement joins TRBV6-6 to TRBJ1-3; 10 bases fit TRBD1. Germline lookup yields CDR1 MNHNY and CDR2 SVGAGI (reference sequence). The CDR3 loop spans 16 amino acids. The junction had 7 bases not matched to a gene; V was cut back by 4 bases and J by 4 bases. The CDR3 region is CASSSPGQGRGNTIYF. The CDR3 region has the DNA TGTGCCAGCAGTTCCCCGGGACAGGGGAGAGGAAACACCATATATTTT.

CDR3 sequence (DNA): TGTGCCAGCAGTCCCCCTCCGCTCGGGGGGAAGTCTGTCACCTATGGCTACACCTTC. It yields the protein CASSPPPLGGKSVTYGYTF. The J gene is TRBJ1-2, the V gene TRBV7-9; D possibly corresponds to TRBD1 (5 bases). This CDR3 is 19 amino acids long. Per the germline V gene, CDR1 is SEHNR and CDR2 is FQNEAQ (reference sequence). Between the trimmed V and J ends, which lost 6 bases and 4 bases, there was a span of 30 bases.

V usage is TRBV10-3 and J usage is TRBJ2-7, with D unclear. Trimming took 0 bases from V and 3 from J, leaving 9 bases between them. CDR1 and CDR2 (germline): ENHRY, SYGVKD. This CDR3 comprises 14 residues. The CDR3: CAISESGTYYEQYF. CDR3 in DNA: TGTGCCATCAGTGAGTCGGGCACTTACTACGAGCAGTACTTC.

V is TRBV28 and J is TRBJ1-5; D possibly corresponds to TRBD1 (5 bases). The V end was cut by 4 bases, the J end by 3 bases, with 16 bases between. CDR1 and CDR2 from the germline V gene are MDHEN and SYDVKM. The CDR3 runs to 16 residues. The DNA of the CDR3 is TGTGCCAGCAGTTCACAGGCTTTTGCCCCCAATCAGCCCCAGCATTTT. This gives the protein CASSSQAFAPNQPQHF.

The chain couples TRBV14 to TRBJ1-5; D is undetermined. V lost 5 bases, J lost 0 bases, and 5 bases lay in between. This CDR3 is built from 13 residues. The germline V gene has CDR1 SGHDN and CDR2 FVKESK. The CDR3 DNA follows: TGTGCCAGCAGCGCGTATAGCAATCAGCCCCAGCATTTT. Its protein is CASSAYSNQPQHF.

V and J are TRBV7-2 and TRBJ1-6; maybe TRBD1 (5 bases). Germline V CDR1 and CDR2: SGHTA, FQGNSA. V was cut by 1 base and J by 7 bases, with 8 bases left in between. The CDR3 covers 14 residues. CDR3 protein: CASSLVEGNSPLHF. The CDR3, as DNA: TGTGCCAGCAGCTTAGTGGAGGGGAATTCACCCCTCCACTTT.

The chain links TRBV5-1 to TRBJ2-5, with 7 bases aligning to TRBD1. The CDR3 runs to 21 residues. Per the germline V gene, CDR1 is SGHRS and CDR2 is YFSETQ. V gave up 1 base and J gave up 0 bases; unmatched junction bases: 21. CDR3 nucleotides: TGCGCCAGCAGCTTGAGGGCCCCGACAGTGAGTCCAGGGGGTTACCAAGAGACCCAGTACTTC. Its protein product is CASSLRAPTVSPGGYQETQYF.

This clone was counted a few times. This chain uses TRBV10-3 with TRBJ1-1; D is uncertain. V shed 2 bases and J shed 4 bases, with 11 bases lying between them. This CDR3 comprises 14 residues. Germline V lookup: CDR1 ENHRY, CDR2 SYGVKD. CDR3 sequence reads: CAISEGGGSTEAFF. The CDR3 DNA is TGTGCCATCAGTGAGGGAGGAGGGAGCACTGAAGCTTTCTTT.

The genes are TRBV7-8 and TRBJ1-2; 7 bases agree with TRBD1. This CDR3 comprises 14 residues. Germline trimming cut 0 bases from V and 2 bases from J; bases unmatched to any gene: 0. Germline loops: CDR1 SGHVS, CDR2 FQNEAQ. CDR3 sequence: CASSLAGQNYGYTF. The CDR3 region has the DNA TGTGCCAGCAGCTTAGCGGGACAGAACTATGGCTACACCTTC.

This clone has a single count. The chain couples TRBV19 to TRBJ1-2, with 7 bases aligning to TRBD1. Germline V gene lookup returns CDR1 LNHDA and CDR2 SQIVND (reference sequence). This CDR3 has 15 amino acids. After removal of 1 base from V and 4 bases from J, the junction contained 6 bases not matched to a gene. The CDR3 here is CASSIGHRGGYGYTF. The CDR3 DNA sequence: TGTGCCAGTAGTATAGGGCACAGGGGAGGCTATGGCTACACCTTC. Drawing the rest from reference TRBV19 and TRBJ1-2, the complete variable domain is DGGITQSPKYLFRKEGQNVTLSCEQNLNHDAMYWYRQDPGQGLRLIYYSQIVNDFQKGDIAEGYSVSREKKESFPLTVTSAQKNPTAFYLCASSIGHRGGYGYTFGSGTRLTVV.

This rearrangement joins TRBV7-2 to TRBJ2-7, with 11 bases matching TRBD2. Trimming took 5 bases from V and 2 from J; bases not matched to a gene: 5. The CDR3 sequence is 15 residues long. CDR1 is SGHTA and CDR2 is FQGNSA in the germline V gene. The CDR3 protein is CASSLLAGDPYEQYF. DNA for the CDR3: TGTGCCAGCAGCCTACTAGCGGGAGACCCCTACGAGCAGTACTTC.

V gene TRBV9 combines with J gene TRBJ2-1, with a possible D match to TRBD2 (6 bases). Trimming shortened V by 0 bases and J by 10 bases, and 17 bases separated the two germline ends. Germline V CDR1 and CDR2: SGDLS, YYNGEE. This CDR3 spans 15 amino acids. The CDR3 is CASSVAGATFGEQFF. CDR3 DNA sequence: TGTGCCAGCAGCGTAGCGGGAGCGACCTTCGGGGAGCAGTTCTTC.

This chain uses TRBV27 with TRBJ2-6; 10 bases agree with TRBD1. This CDR3 has 21 amino acids. Germline V CDR1 and CDR2: MNHEY, SMNVEV (reference sequence). V shed 5 bases, J shed 1 base, and the junction held 17 bases outside the gene matches. This chain's CDR3 is CASSPVRARTGGFSGANVLTF. CDR3 DNA: TGTGCCAGCAGTCCAGTTCGTGCGCGGACAGGGGGATTTTCTGGGGCCAACGTCCTGACTTTC.

This chain uses TRBV5-4 with TRBJ1-2, with D perhaps matching TRBD1 (5 bases). V was shortened by 0 bases and J by 0 bases, with 9 bases between the two germline ends. The CDR3 spans 15 residues. Germline CDR1 is SGHNT and CDR2 is YYREEE (reference sequence). CDR3 in DNA: TGTGCCAGCAGCTTGGAAGGGGTGTCTAACTATGGCTACACCTTC. It specifies CASSLEGVSNYGYTF.

The chain uses TRBV7-9 and TRBJ2-7; 11 bases are a match to TRBD1. V was pared by 5 bases and J by 2 bases, with 5 bases of the junction left unmatched. The germline gives CDR1 SEHNR, CDR2 FQNEAQ (reference sequence). The CDR3 consists of 15 residues. CDR3 coding DNA: TGTGCCAGCAGCAACTCGGGACAGGGGGCCTACGAGCAGTACTTC. Encoded protein: CASSNSGQGAYEQYF. Drawing the rest from reference TRBV7-9 and TRBJ2-7, the complete variable domain is DTGVSQNPRHKITKRGQNVTFRCDPISEHNRLYWYRQTLGQGPEFLTYFQNEAQLEKSRLLSDRFSAERPKGSFSTLEIQRTEQGDSAMYLCASSNSGQGAYEQYFGPGTRLTVT.

This chain links TRBV7-2 with TRBJ2-2; no clear D gene. This CDR3 is built from 15 residues. The V end lost 0 bases, the J end lost 1 base, and 6 bases lay between the germline ends. The V gene's germline CDR1 is SGHTA and CDR2 FQGNSA. As DNA, the CDR3 is TGTGCCAGCAGCTTAGCGTCCTTGAACACCGGGGAGCTGTTTTTT. Its translation: CASSLASLNTGELFF.

The genes are TRBV4-1 and TRBJ1-6; D is unresolved. Germline assignment: CDR1 MGHRA and CDR2 YSYEKL. This CDR3 contains 13 residues. Trimming shortened V by 2 bases and J by 10 bases, and 9 bases separated the two germline ends. CDR3 protein: CASSQPGLSPLHF. CDR3 in DNA: TGCGCCAGCAGCCAACCAGGTCTATCACCCCTCCACTTT.